The rows below give T cell receptor beta chains drawn from one sample of a study of neoadjuvant anti-PD-1 for oral cavity cancer. The method was immunoSEQ multiplex PCR; TCRdb's version includes in-frame clones alone and lacks a portion of them. The sample has tens of thousands of clones, around 80% seen once; the top ten hold approximately 2.8%. The sample here was PBMCs, taken before nivolumab (anti-PD-1) treatment. The receptors were gathered from a person aged 40 to 85 with oral cavity squamous cell carcinoma. The CDR3 runs from the conserved cysteine through the conserved F or W. The D gene is left open where the match is weak. Size values are once, few and many counts, or a class for expanded clones, and some rows have none.

CDR3nt: TGTGCCAGCTCTGAGAGCTCCTATAATTCACCCCTCCACTTT
CDR3aa: CASSESSYNSPLHF
len: 14
v_gene: TRBV6-1
d_gene: -
abundance: -
j_gene: TRBJ1-6

CDR3nt: TGTGCCAGCAACGGTATCGACGAGCAGTACTTC
CDR3aa: CASNGIDEQYF
len: 11
v_gene: TRBV21-1
d_gene: -
abundance: -
j_gene: TRBJ2-7

CDR3nt: TGTGCCAGTAGCCCTCGAGGGGATACGCAGTATTTT
CDR3aa: CASSPRGDTQYF
len: 12
v_gene: TRBV19
d_gene: -
abundance: -
j_gene: TRBJ2-3

CDR3nt: TGTGCCAGCAGCTTAAATTCAGGGATTACTGAAGCTTTCTTT
CDR3aa: CASSLNSGITEAFF
len: 14
v_gene: TRBV7-9
d_gene: -
abundance: few
j_gene: TRBJ1-1

CDR3nt: TGTGCCAGTACCATAGGGACAGCCTATGGCTACACCTTC
CDR3aa: CASTIGTAYGYTF
len: 13
v_gene: TRBV19
d_gene: TRBD1
abundance: -
j_gene: TRBJ1-2

CDR3nt: TGTGCCAGCAGTCCCGGGGGGACAGGGGCTTCACCCCTCCACTTT
CDR3aa: CASSPGGTGASPLHF
len: 15
v_gene: TRBV6-5
d_gene: TRBD1
abundance: -
j_gene: TRBJ1-6

CDR3nt: TGTGCTAGCAGCCTGACAGTGAACACTGAAGCTTTCTTT
CDR3aa: CASSLTVNTEAFF
len: 13
v_gene: TRBV7-7
d_gene: -
abundance: -
j_gene: TRBJ1-1

CDR3nt: TGTGCCAGCAGTTTGGCGGGCAGGGCTACTAACTATGGCTACACCTTC
CDR3aa: CASSLAGRATNYGYTF
len: 16
v_gene: TRBV28
d_gene: -
abundance: -
j_gene: TRBJ1-2

CDR3nt: TGTGCCAGCAGTTCCCTCGGCTACGAGCAGTACTTC
CDR3aa: CASSSLGYEQYF
len: 12
v_gene: TRBV2
d_gene: -
abundance: -
j_gene: TRBJ2-7

CDR3nt: TGTGCCAGCAGGACGGGAGGCGGGGACAATGAGCAGTTCTTC
CDR3aa: CASRTGGGDNEQFF
len: 14
v_gene: TRBV7-3
d_gene: TRBD2
abundance: -
j_gene: TRBJ2-1

CDR3nt: TGTGCCAGTAGCACTACAAAGGGACGGAGTCAGCGGGGAAGATACAATGAGCAGTTCTTC
CDR3aa: CASSTTKGRSQRGRYNEQFF
len: 20
v_gene: TRBV19
d_gene: TRBD2
abundance: -
j_gene: TRBJ2-1

CDR3nt: TGCAGCGTTGCATCAGGGACCATGAACACTGAAGCTTTCTTT
CDR3aa: CSVASGTMNTEAFF
len: 14
v_gene: TRBV29-1
d_gene: -
abundance: -
j_gene: TRBJ1-1

CDR3nt: TGTGCCAGCAGATCCTCCCAGACACAAGAGACCCAGTACTTC
CDR3aa: CASRSSQTQETQYF
len: 14
v_gene: TRBV6-6
d_gene: -
abundance: once
j_gene: TRBJ2-5

CDR3nt: TGTGCCAGCAGATTAAGGGGCTCTGGGGCCAACGTCCTGACTTTC
CDR3aa: CASRLRGSGANVLTF
len: 15
v_gene: TRBV28
d_gene: -
abundance: few
j_gene: TRBJ2-6

CDR3nt: TGTGCCAGCTCAACCCGACAGACAGGGACAGATACGCAGTATTTT
CDR3aa: CASSTRQTGTDTQYF
len: 15
v_gene: TRBV18
d_gene: TRBD1
abundance: -
j_gene: TRBJ2-3

CDR3nt: TGTGCCAGCAGCCCCCGGGTAGGAGGAGAGACCCAGTACTTC
CDR3aa: CASSPRVGGETQYF
len: 14
v_gene: TRBV4-2
d_gene: -
abundance: -
j_gene: TRBJ2-5

CDR3nt: TGTGCCAGCAGCTTGGGACTAGCGGGAGCCGGGGAGCTGTTTTTT
CDR3aa: CASSLGLAGAGELFF
len: 15
v_gene: TRBV11-2
d_gene: TRBD2
abundance: -
j_gene: TRBJ2-2

CDR3nt: TGTGCCAGCAGCATTGGGGTAGGGGGCGCAGGTCAGCCCCAGCATTTT
CDR3aa: CASSIGVGGAGQPQHF
len: 16
v_gene: TRBV5-6
d_gene: TRBD1
abundance: once
j_gene: TRBJ1-5

CDR3nt: TGTGCCAGCAAACGGACTTTTACCTACAATGAGCAGTTCTTC
CDR3aa: CASKRTFTYNEQFF
len: 14
v_gene: TRBV2
d_gene: -
abundance: -
j_gene: TRBJ2-1

CDR3nt: TGTGCCAGCTCACCACCCCTGGGACTAGCGGGAGTATCCTACGAGCAGTACTTC
CDR3aa: CASSPPLGLAGVSYEQYF
len: 18
v_gene: TRBV18
d_gene: TRBD2
abundance: -
j_gene: TRBJ2-7

CDR3nt: TGTGCCAGCAGCGTAGGGGGGAAGATGAACACTGAAGCTTTCTTT
CDR3aa: CASSVGGKMNTEAFF
len: 15
v_gene: TRBV9
d_gene: -
abundance: -
j_gene: TRBJ1-1

CDR3nt: TGCGCCAGCAGCTTGGTTGTTAGCAGGGGAACAGATACGCAGTATTTT
CDR3aa: CASSLVVSRGTDTQYF
len: 16
v_gene: TRBV5-1
d_gene: -
abundance: -
j_gene: TRBJ2-3

CDR3nt: TGTGCCAGCAGCAAACGTTGGACAGCCGATCAGCCCCAGCATTTT
CDR3aa: CASSKRWTADQPQHF
len: 15
v_gene: TRBV21-1
d_gene: -
abundance: -
j_gene: TRBJ1-5

CDR3nt: TGTGCCAGCAGCTTAAAGTATGGCGACACGCAGTATTTT
CDR3aa: CASSLKYGDTQYF
len: 13
v_gene: TRBV7-2
d_gene: -
abundance: -
j_gene: TRBJ2-3

CDR3nt: TGTGCCAGCAGTTTAGTTGGGGACAAGGAGACCCAGTACTTC
CDR3aa: CASSLVGDKETQYF
len: 14
v_gene: TRBV27
d_gene: -
abundance: -
j_gene: TRBJ2-5

CDR3nt: TGTGCCAGCAGCCCTAATTACGGGCAGAACACTGAAGCTTTCTTT
CDR3aa: CASSPNYGQNTEAFF
len: 15
v_gene: TRBV11-2
d_gene: -
abundance: -
j_gene: TRBJ1-1

CDR3nt: TGCAGTGCTACGAAGGACATAGGCTACACCTTC
CDR3aa: CSATKDIGYTF
len: 11
v_gene: TRBV20-1
d_gene: -
abundance: few
j_gene: TRBJ1-2

CDR3nt: TGTGCCAGCAGCTTGCTGGGACAGGGGGAGGGTGGCTACACCTTC
CDR3aa: CASSLLGQGEGGYTF
len: 15
v_gene: TRBV5-4
d_gene: TRBD1
abundance: -
j_gene: TRBJ1-2

CDR3nt: TGTGCCAGCAGTGGACAGGGGGACAATGAGCAGTTCTTC
CDR3aa: CASSGQGDNEQFF
len: 13
v_gene: TRBV6-1
d_gene: TRBD1
abundance: -
j_gene: TRBJ2-1

CDR3nt: TGTGCCTGGAGGGGGGGGACGGTGAACACTGAAGCTTTCTTT
CDR3aa: CAWRGGTVNTEAFF
len: 14
v_gene: TRBV30
d_gene: -
abundance: once
j_gene: TRBJ1-1

CDR3nt: TGCGCCAGCAGCGATAGCGGGAGGGATTACAATGAGCAGTTCTTC
CDR3aa: CASSDSGRDYNEQFF
len: 15
v_gene: TRBV5-1
d_gene: TRBD2
abundance: -
j_gene: TRBJ2-1

CDR3nt: TGTGCCTGGAGTAGTCACATGGCGGGGAGCAAAAACATTCAGTACTTC
CDR3aa: CAWSSHMAGSKNIQYF
len: 16
v_gene: TRBV30
d_gene: -
abundance: few
j_gene: TRBJ2-4

CDR3nt: TGCGCCAGCAGCCCTGGTCGGAAGGACAATCAGCCCCAGCATTTT
CDR3aa: CASSPGRKDNQPQHF
len: 15
v_gene: TRBV5-1
d_gene: -
abundance: -
j_gene: TRBJ1-5

CDR3nt: TGTGCCAGCAGTACCCGGGACGGAGGCTACACCTTC
CDR3aa: CASSTRDGGYTF
len: 12
v_gene: TRBV6-1
d_gene: -
abundance: -
j_gene: TRBJ1-2

CDR3nt: TGCGCCAGCAGCATAACCCAGGGGCGTAGCACTGAAGCTTTCTTT
CDR3aa: CASSITQGRSTEAFF
len: 15
v_gene: TRBV5-1
d_gene: -
abundance: -
j_gene: TRBJ1-1

CDR3nt: TGTGCCAGCAGCTTAGAAGGGACCTACGAGCAGTACTTC
CDR3aa: CASSLEGTYEQYF
len: 13
v_gene: TRBV7-8
d_gene: -
abundance: -
j_gene: TRBJ2-7

CDR3nt: TGTGCCAGCAGCCGTAATCCGGGGGATATGGGCAATCAGCCCCAGCATTTT
CDR3aa: CASSRNPGDMGNQPQHF
len: 17
v_gene: TRBV16
d_gene: -
abundance: -
j_gene: TRBJ1-5

CDR3nt: TGTGCCAGCAGTTACTCGTCCGGACAGGGATTCCATGGCTACACCTTC
CDR3aa: CASSYSSGQGFHGYTF
len: 16
v_gene: TRBV6-5
d_gene: TRBD1
abundance: -
j_gene: TRBJ1-2

CDR3nt: TGTGCCGCGGGCGGACTATCCAATGAGCAGTTCTTC
CDR3aa: CAAGGLSNEQFF
len: 12
v_gene: TRBV6-5
d_gene: -
abundance: once
j_gene: TRBJ2-1

CDR3nt: TGTGCCATCAGAACGGGGCCCCAGGGGTCACCCCTCCACTTT
CDR3aa: CAIRTGPQGSPLHF
len: 14
v_gene: TRBV10-3
d_gene: -
abundance: -
j_gene: TRBJ1-6

CDR3nt: TGCAGCGTTCTGGAGCGGGGGGGCCTCGGCGGCGAGCAGTACTTC
CDR3aa: CSVLERGGLGGEQYF
len: 15
v_gene: TRBV29-1
d_gene: TRBD2
abundance: -
j_gene: TRBJ2-7

CDR3nt: TGCGCCAGCAGCTTGGAACTGGGGGGCTCTGGAAACACCATATATTTT
CDR3aa: CASSLELGGSGNTIYF
len: 16
v_gene: TRBV5-1
d_gene: -
abundance: -
j_gene: TRBJ1-3

CDR3nt: TGCGCCAGCAGCTACCGGGACAGCCACACAGATACGCAGTATTTT
CDR3aa: CASSYRDSHTDTQYF
len: 15
v_gene: TRBV5-1
d_gene: TRBD1
abundance: -
j_gene: TRBJ2-3

CDR3nt: TGTGCCACCAGCAGAGTAGACAGAAACAATCAGCCCCAGCATTTT
CDR3aa: CATSRVDRNNQPQHF
len: 15
v_gene: TRBV15
d_gene: -
abundance: -
j_gene: TRBJ1-5